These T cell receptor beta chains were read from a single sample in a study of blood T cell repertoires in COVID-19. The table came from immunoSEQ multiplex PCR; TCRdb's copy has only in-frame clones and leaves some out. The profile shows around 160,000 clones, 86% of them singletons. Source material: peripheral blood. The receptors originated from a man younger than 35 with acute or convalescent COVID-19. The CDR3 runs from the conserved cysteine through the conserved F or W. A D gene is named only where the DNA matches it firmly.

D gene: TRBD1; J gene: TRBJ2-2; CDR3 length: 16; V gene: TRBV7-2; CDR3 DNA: TGTGCCAGCAGCTCATACAGGGGGCGATATCCCGGGGAGCTGTTTTTT; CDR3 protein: CASSSYRGRYPGELFF
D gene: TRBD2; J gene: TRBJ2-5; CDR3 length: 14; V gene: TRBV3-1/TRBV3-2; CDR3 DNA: TGTGCCAGCAGCCCAGGGACTAGCGGGGAGACCCAGTACTTC; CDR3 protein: CASSPGTSGETQYF
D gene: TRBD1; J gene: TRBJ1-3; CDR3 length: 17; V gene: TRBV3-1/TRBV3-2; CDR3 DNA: TGTGCCAGCAGCCAAGCACAGGGGGCGCTTTCTGGAAACACCATATATTTT; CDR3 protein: CASSQAQGALSGNTIYF
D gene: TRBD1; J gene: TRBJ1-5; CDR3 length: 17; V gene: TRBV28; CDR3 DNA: TGTGCCAGCAAAGGCCCTCCTCGACAGGGGGTGTATCAGCCCCAGCATTTT; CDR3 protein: CASKGPPRQGVYQPQHF
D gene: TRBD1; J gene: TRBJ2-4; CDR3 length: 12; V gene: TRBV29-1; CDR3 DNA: TGCAGCGTTGGAGGACAGGGAATGGATCAGTACTTC; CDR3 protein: CSVGGQGMDQYF
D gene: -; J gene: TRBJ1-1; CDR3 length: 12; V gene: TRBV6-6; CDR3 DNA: TGTGCCAGCAGTTCCCGGTACACTGAAGCTTTCTTT; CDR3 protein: CASSSRYTEAFF
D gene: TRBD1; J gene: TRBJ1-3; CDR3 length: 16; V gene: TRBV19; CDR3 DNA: TGTGCCAGTAGTATGGAACAGGGGGCGACTGGAAACACCATATATTTT; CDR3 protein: CASSMEQGATGNTIYF
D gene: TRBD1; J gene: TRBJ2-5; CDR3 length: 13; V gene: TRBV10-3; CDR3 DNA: TGTGCCATCAATAGGGACAGGGGAGAGACCCAGTACTTC; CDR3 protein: CAINRDRGETQYF
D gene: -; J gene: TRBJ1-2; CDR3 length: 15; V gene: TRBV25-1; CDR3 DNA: TGTGCCAGCAGTGAGGGGGGGTTAGCTAACTATGGCTACACCTTC; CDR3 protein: CASSEGGLANYGYTF
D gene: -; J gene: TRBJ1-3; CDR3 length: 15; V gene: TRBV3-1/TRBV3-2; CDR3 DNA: TGTGCCAGCAGCCAAGACAGATTTACTGGAAACACCATATATTTT; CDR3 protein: CASSQDRFTGNTIYF
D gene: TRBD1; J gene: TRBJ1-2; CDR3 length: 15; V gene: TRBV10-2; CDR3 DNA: TGCGCCAGCAACGACAGGGGAGGGGGTAACTATGGCTACACCTTC; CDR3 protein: CASNDRGGGNYGYTF
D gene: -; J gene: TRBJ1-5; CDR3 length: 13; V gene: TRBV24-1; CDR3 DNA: TGTGCCACCAGTGACACAGGGAATCAGCCCCAGCATTTT; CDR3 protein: CATSDTGNQPQHF
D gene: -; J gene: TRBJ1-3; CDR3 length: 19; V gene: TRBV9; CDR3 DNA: TGTGCCAGCAGCCCTCAGGAAAGAACAGGCACTTACTCTGGAAACACCATATATTTT; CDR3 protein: CASSPQERTGTYSGNTIYF